One and the same sample provided the 4 T cell receptor beta chains below, sequenced in a study of CD8+ T cells in alopecia areata. Extracted RNA was reverse transcribed, and the resulting cDNA served as sequencing template. Some clones are missing from TCRdb's copy, which holds only in-frame ones; the method was immunoSEQ multiplex PCR. The sample includes about 90,000 clones, 40% to 50% of them seen just once. Stated treatment: oral pan-JAK inhibitor, 5-10 mg twice daily. The sequenced sample was CD8+ T cells sorted from blood, obtained at week 24, from a patient treated with tofacitinib. The receptors stem from a human donor with alopecia areata.

The chain employs TRBV5-1 and TRBJ2-7; the D call may be TRBD1 or TRBD2 (5 bases each). The CDR3 is made up of 13 amino acids. In germline, CDR1 is SGHRS, CDR2 YFSETQ. V lost 5 bases, J lost 2 bases, and 11 bases lay in between. The CDR3 sequence is CASRLGEPYEQYF. The CDR3 DNA reads TGCGCCAGCAGGCTGGGGGAACCCTACGAGCAGTACTTC.

This sequence joins TRBV30 and TRBJ1-1; 7 bases line up with TRBD1. The junction had 3 bases not matched to a gene; V was cut back by 2 bases and J by 3 bases. There are 13 residues in the CDR3. The V gene's germline CDR1 is GTSNPN and CDR2 SVGIG (reference sequence). The chain's CDR3 is CAWSSQGYTEAFF. CDR3 DNA sequence: TGTGCCTGGAGTTCACAGGGGTACACTGAAGCTTTCTTT.

This chain links TRBV7-2 with TRBJ2-2, with 9 bases lining up with TRBD2. This CDR3 is built from 15 residues. Germline loops: CDR1 SGHTA, CDR2 FQGNSA. The J segment lost 5 bases and the V segment lost 5 bases, leaving 6 bases of the junction unmatched. CDR3 amino acids: CASSPLAGKTGELFF. The DNA of the CDR3 is TGTGCCAGCAGCCCTCTAGCGGGAAAGACCGGGGAGCTGTTTTTT.

The V gene is TRBV25-1, the J gene TRBJ2-1; the D call may be TRBD1 or TRBD2 (5 bases each). Trimming cost V 0 bases and J 8 bases, with 14 bases left between them. The CDR3 is made up of 15 amino acids. Germline assignment: CDR1 MGHDK and CDR2 SYGVNS. CDR3 in DNA: TGTGCCAGCAGTGAATATACCGGGGCCGGCCATGAGCAGTTCTTC. Protein sequence: CASSEYTGAGHEQFF.